The entry that follows covers one TCR beta chain sequence. This clonotype was observed many times. The antigen it recognizes is unknown. No per-base quality is available; no much larger clone lies one base away. Sequenced on an Illumina NovaSeq 6000. Synthesis of TCR cDNA relied on 5'RACE template switching, a step that introduced a universal primer site along with unique molecular identifiers. cDNA synthesis was primed from both the TCR alpha and TCR beta constant segments. Library amplification used two PCR steps, and the second PCR step added sample barcodes and sequencing adapters. Sequencing of libraries was performed on Illumina HiSeq 2500 (2x100 bp) or NovaSeq (2x150 bp). In the source study's methods: Demultiplexing of reads and collapsing into UMI consensus sequences were performed with MIGEC, and V(D)J alignment was carried out with MiXCR. Using edgeR on replicate PBMC samples, clonotypes were called vaccine-responding if FDR was below 0.01 and the log2 fold change was above 5 up to day 15. CD4 or CD8 identity was assigned to each bulk clonotype according to whether the clonotype was present at higher abundance in the sequenced CD4 repertoire or the sequenced CD8 repertoire. In TCRdb, the public reads were trimmed at Q25 with fastp and aligned with MiXCR, with productive beta chains retained. Identical CDR3 proteins give one entry, which carries the most common genes and DNA. TCRdb, not the authors, supplied the V and J calls. The sample yields some 240,000 distinct CDR3 sequences; about 3.9% were counted once. Around a fifth of the sample rests with the top ten.

The data are from a study of T cells after yellow fever vaccination (dated 2019 in TCRdb). For the wider study: The SMART-Seq v4 Ultra Low Input RNA kit was used to prepare libraries from fractions with low cell numbers. Bulk PBMC replicates and cell subsets were isolated from blood drawn at multiple timepoints before and after both primary and secondary immunization. To follow T-cell clones before and after both primary and booster YFV17D yellow fever vaccination, bulk TCR alpha and beta repertoires underwent longitudinal sequencing. The cohort comprised two healthy male donors, one aged 18 to 29 and one aged 30 to 40 years.

General findings and caveats noted by the study authors: A small share of clonotypes was detected in both CD4 and CD8 compartments, with the overlap likely arising from convergent recombination. After the booster, most of the clones that had expanded following primary vaccination were detected again (almost 98% of CD4 and around 90% of CD8), which suggests that memory was broadly maintained. Computational filtering was needed because FACS-sorted repertoires could contain abundant contaminating clonotypes from the bulk population. Because the study included only a couple of donors, the extent to which the findings can be generalized is limited. The secondary T-cell response was found to be weaker but faster than the primary response, with a peak reached on day 5 rather than on day 15.

The treatment or condition label here, explained by the study, means: live attenuated yellow fever vaccine strain. At each blood-draw timepoint, two biological replicates of bulk PBMCs were collected. A standard Ficoll-Paque protocol was used to isolate PBMCs from peripheral blood. TriZol was used to extract RNA from bulk PBMCs, from CD4 and CD8 fractions, and from dextramer-positive and dextramer-negative fractions. The sample was PBMCs, taken 15 days after the yellow fever booster vaccination. This clonotype was sampled from a man between 18 and 29 years old who received the YFV17D yellow fever vaccine.

CDR3 loop: CASSLVGTYEQYV. The sequenced DNA: TGTGCCAGCAGCTTAGTGGGCACCTACGAGCAGTACGTC. The chain links TRBV7-2 with TRBJ2-7; there is no confident call for the D gene. V gives up 1 base and J gives up 2 bases, and the segment between their germline ends measures 6 bases. In the germline V gene, CDR1 corresponds to SGHTA and CDR2 to FQGNSA. Including the terminal cysteine and valine, the CDR3 comprises 13 residues. Just the 39-base CDR3 DNA is kept, in frame starting at base 1.